Following are 29 T cell receptor beta chains from one sample sequenced in a study of blood T cell repertoires in COVID-19 (dated by TCRdb to the early 2020s). The library came from the immunoSEQ multiplex PCR assay. In its TCRdb copy, this immuneACCESS table keeps in-frame sequences only and misses some clones. Where compared with another copy, unresolved V genes explain less than half of these, and the others have no known cause. A total of 330,000 or so clones appear in this sample, roughly 90% of them only once. Almost 3% of the sample goes to the ten largest clones. What was sequenced was PBMCs or T cells enriched from blood (not recorded which). Source of these receptors: a woman in her 30s who had recovered from COVID-19.

This chain links TRBV3-1 (or the pseudogene TRBV3-2) with TRBJ2-7; 8 nucleotides align to TRBD1. V was pared by 0 bases and J by 4 bases, with 11 bases of the junction left unmatched. This CDR3 is built from 17 residues. The germline CDR1 and CDR2 sequences are LGHDT and YNNKEL (reference sequence). This chain's CDR3 is CASSQDLGGTGPYEQYF. DNA of the CDR3: TGTGCCAGCAGCCAAGATTTAGGCGGGACAGGACCTTACGAGCAGTACTTC.

The genes are TRBV27 and TRBJ2-7; perhaps TRBD1 as D (5 bases). Germline CDR1 reads MNHEY; CDR2 reads SMNVEV (reference sequence). V was cut by 6 bases and J by 3 bases, with 12 bases left in between. This CDR3 is 13 amino acids long. CDR3 in DNA: TGTGCCAGCAGCCCCACAGGAGTCTACGAGCAGTACTTC. It yields the protein CASSPTGVYEQYF.

This clone was counted only a few times. The chain joins TRBV19 to TRBJ2-1; TRBD2 might be the D (5 bases). V lost 0 bases and J lost 6, with 15 bases in between. CDR1 LNHDA and CDR2 SQIVND come from the germline V gene (reference sequence). The CDR3 runs 16 residues. CDR3 coding DNA: TGTGCCAGTAGTATAGATCTTACTAGAAGGCTCAATGAGCAGTTCTTC. This sequence encodes CASSIDLTRRLNEQFF. Using reference TRBV19 and TRBJ2-1 for the parts outside the CDR3, the full variable domain is DGGITQSPKYLFRKEGQNVTLSCEQNLNHDAMYWYRQDPGQGLRLIYYSQIVNDFQKGDIAEGYSVSREKKESFPLTVTSAQKNPTAFYLCASSIDLTRRLNEQFFGPGTRLTVL.

The chain recombines TRBV29-1 with TRBJ2-1, with 12 bases that match TRBD2. The J segment lost 0 bases and the V segment lost 1 base, leaving 4 bases of the junction unmatched. The CDR3 runs 17 residues. Looked up from germline, CDR1 is SQVTM and CDR2 is ANQGSEA. CDR3 bases: TGCAGCGTTGAAGGCCAGACTAGCGGGAGCTCCTACAATGAGCAGTTCTTC. Its translation: CSVEGQTSGSSYNEQFF.

The chain links TRBV19 to TRBJ1-2; D is ambiguous. This CDR3 has 14 residues. Germline V gives CDR1 LNHDA, CDR2 SQIVND (reference sequence). The V end was cut by 3 bases, the J end by 1 base, with 9 bases between. The CDR3 coding sequence is TGTGCCAGTAGTATCGGACTGCTTAACTATGGCTACACCTTC. It codes for CASSIGLLNYGYTF.

The chain has TRBV7-6 and TRBJ1-2, with 7 bases aligning to TRBD1. Germline V gene sequence: CDR1 SGHVS, CDR2 FNYEAQ. The CDR3 length is 15 residues. Trimming cost V 1 base and J 3 bases; bases outside gene matches: 5. CDR3 bases: TGTGCCAGCAGCTTAGAAAGCGACAGGGACTATGGCTACACCTTC. It encodes CASSLESDRDYGYTF.

This clone was found once. The chain links TRBV6-5 to TRBJ1-1, with D tentatively TRBD1 (6 bases). V lost 6 bases and J 4 bases, leaving 9 bases between the germline ends. Germline CDR1 reads MNHEY; CDR2 reads SVGAGI. CDR3 size: 12 residues. This CDR3 is CASSAGATEAFF. DNA for the CDR3: TGTGCCAGCAGCGCAGGGGCCACTGAAGCTTTCTTT.

The rearrangement links TRBV27 to TRBJ2-7; possibly TRBD2 for D (6 bases). This CDR3 has 15 residues. With 4 bases removed from V and 2 bases from J, the gap between germline ends came to 15 bases. Germline V lookup: CDR1 MNHEY, CDR2 SMNVEV (reference sequence). The chain's CDR3 is CASSSRGRSPYEQYF. The CDR3 DNA follows: TGTGCCAGCAGTTCACGAGGGAGGTCGCCCTACGAGCAGTACTTC.

This sequence joins TRBV28 and TRBJ1-1; no firm D call. The germline V gene has CDR1 MDHEN and CDR2 SYDVKM. The V end was cut by 5 bases, the J end by 2 bases, with 6 bases between. This CDR3 comprises 12 residues. DNA for the CDR3: TGTGCCAGCAGTCCCCCAAACACTGAAGCTTTCTTT. Its protein is CASSPPNTEAFF.

The J gene is TRBJ1-4, the V gene TRBV11-2; TRBD1 aligns across 9 bases. V was pared by 5 bases and J by 5 bases, with 3 bases of the junction left unmatched. This CDR3 spans 14 amino acids. Germline CDR1 and CDR2: SGHAT and FQNNGV. The CDR3 here is CASSRDRANEKLFF. CDR3 in DNA: TGTGCCAGCAGCCGGGACAGGGCAAATGAAAAACTGTTTTTT.

The chain has TRBV18 and TRBJ2-5; 13 positions agree with TRBD2. Trimming took 3 bases from V and 5 from J; bases not matched to a gene: 6. Looked up from germline, CDR1 is KGHSH and CDR2 is LQKENI. The CDR3 spans 16 residues. The chain's CDR3 is CASSPGLAGAGETQYF. CDR3 in DNA: TGTGCCAGCTCACCCGGACTAGCGGGGGCCGGGGAGACCCAGTACTTC.

This clone was counted a single time. V is TRBV5-5 and J is TRBJ1-5, with a tentative D call TRBD1 (6 bases). The CDR3 contains 15 residues. V lost 1 base and J 1 base, leaving 9 bases between the germline ends. CDR1 and CDR2 from the germline V gene are SGHKS and YYEKEE (reference sequence). CDR3 nucleotides: TGTGCCAGCAGCTTGAGTCAGGGGAGCAATCAGCCCCAGCATTTT. Protein: CASSLSQGSNQPQHF.

This sequence joins TRBV5-4 and TRBJ2-2; 9 bases line up with TRBD2. Per the germline V gene, CDR1 is SGHNT and CDR2 is YYREEE (reference sequence). The CDR3 has 16 amino acids. J lost 1 base, V lost 2 bases, and 3 bases had no gene match. The CDR3 loop reads CASSLLTSGNTGELFF. The DNA of the CDR3 is TGTGCCAGCAGCTTATTGACTAGCGGGAACACCGGGGAGCTGTTTTTT.

Written as DNA, the CDR3 is TGTGCCAGCAGTGACACAGGGGCCGGTGGAGATACGCAGTATTTT. It codes for CASSDTGAGGDTQYF. This chain uses TRBV27 with TRBJ2-3; 7 bases are shared with TRBD1. The CDR3 length is 15 residues. V lost 5 bases and J lost 5; bases outside the gene matches: 10. Germline CDR1 reads MNHEY; CDR2 reads SMNVEV (reference sequence).

The chain joins TRBV29-1 to TRBJ1-2, with D tentatively TRBD1 (5 bases). This CDR3 is built from 13 residues. The V gene lost 7 bases and the J gene lost 0 bases, with 12 bases spanning the gap. Germline loops: CDR1 SQVTM, CDR2 ANQGSEA. The CDR3, as DNA: TGCAGCGACCTCGGGGGGACTAACTATGGCTACACCTTC. Amino acids: CSDLGGTNYGYTF. Looking up the rest from reference TRBV29-1 and TRBJ1-2 gives the full variable domain: SAVISQKPSRDICQRGTSLTIQCQVDSQVTMMFWYRQQPGQSLTLIATANQGSEATYESGFVIDKFPISRPNLTFSTLTVSNMSPEDSSIYLCSDLGGTNYGYTFGSGTRLTVV.

The gene calls are TRBV7-2 and TRBJ2-7, with 8 bases that match TRBD2. The V and J ends lost 2 bases and 2 bases, in that order; junction bases with no gene match: 11. The CDR3 is 17 amino acids. Per the germline V gene, CDR1 is SGHTA and CDR2 is FQGNSA. In nucleotides, the CDR3 is TGTGCCAGCAGCTTAAGGGCGCGGGGGGACCCCCCCTACGAGCAGTACTTC. Protein: CASSLRARGDPPYEQYF.

The rearrangement joins TRBV19 to TRBJ2-2; the match to TRBD2 covers 7 bases. The CDR3 extends over 16 amino acids. The germline gives CDR1 LNHDA, CDR2 SQIVND (reference sequence). Germline trimming cut 6 bases from V and 1 base from J; bases unmatched to any gene: 8. CDR3 protein: CASSPQERGNTGELFF. Written as DNA, the CDR3 is TGTGCCAGTAGCCCCCAGGAGCGGGGGAACACCGGGGAGCTGTTTTTT.

V usage is TRBV7-9 and J usage is TRBJ1-1; a weak D match, TRBD1 (6 bases). Trimming shortened V by 1 base and J by 6 bases, and 12 bases separated the two germline ends. Looked up from germline, CDR1 is SEHNR and CDR2 is FQNEAQ (reference sequence). This CDR3 spans 14 amino acids. Written as DNA, the CDR3 is TGTGCCAGCAGCTTAGGGACAGCCGGGCCTGAAGCTTTCTTT. Amino acid sequence: CASSLGTAGPEAFF.

The gene calls are TRBV6-6 and TRBJ1-1; tentatively, D is TRBD1 (5 bases). Germline CDR1 reads MNHNY; CDR2 reads SVGAGI (reference sequence). This CDR3 has 14 amino acids. Between the trimmed V and J ends, which lost 5 bases and 5 bases, there was a span of 15 bases. The CDR3 reads CASSASGGVTEAFF. DNA of the CDR3: TGTGCCAGCAGTGCAAGCGGGGGGGTAACTGAAGCTTTCTTT.

The V call is TRBV2, the J call TRBJ1-1; D is possibly TRBD1 (5 bases). CDR1 is SNHLY and CDR2 is FYNNEI in the germline V gene. Trimming took 6 bases from V and 7 from J, leaving 15 bases between them. The CDR3 consists of 13 residues. CDR3 DNA: TGTGCCAGCAGCTCAAAGGGGTCCCGTGAAGCTTTCTTT. It translates to CASSSKGSREAFF.

The chain joins TRBV29-1 to TRBJ2-6; 10 bases are a match to TRBD1. CDR1 is SQVTM, CDR2 ANQGSEA, per germline. J gave up 1 base and V 2 bases, and 11 bases lay outside the gene matches. The CDR3 contains 19 residues. This chain's CDR3 is CSVELDRDRGFSGANVLTF. The CDR3 DNA follows: TGCAGCGTTGAACTGGACCGGGACAGGGGATTTTCTGGGGCCAACGTCCTGACTTTC.

This clone was observed a single time. V is TRBV2 and J is TRBJ1-1; D unclear. The germline gives CDR1 SNHLY, CDR2 FYNNEI. The CDR3 spans 13 residues. Trimming stripped 9 bases from V and 0 bases from J, with 11 bases between. CDR3 DNA sequence: TGTGCCAGGATGGTGGCAATGAACACTGAAGCTTTCTTT. It yields the protein CARMVAMNTEAFF.

The chain uses TRBV6-1 and TRBJ1-5; TRBD1 matches at 7 bases. Germline V gives CDR1 MNHNS, CDR2 SASEGT. Germline trimming cut 1 base from V and 0 bases from J; bases unmatched to any gene: 18. The CDR3 contains 21 residues. CDR3 in amino acids: CASSEGLGGQGGFVSNQPQHF. DNA for the CDR3: TGTGCCAGCAGTGAAGGTCTAGGGGGTCAGGGGGGTTTTGTTAGCAATCAGCCCCAGCATTTT.

This rearrangement joins TRBV18 to TRBJ1-1, with D perhaps TRBD1 (5 bases). Per the germline V gene, CDR1 is KGHSH and CDR2 is LQKENI. Trimming took off 3 bases at V and 2 bases at J, with 10 bases between the two ends. CDR3 size: 14 residues. The CDR3: CASSPGGGNTEAFF. In DNA form, the CDR3 reads TGTGCCAGCTCACCCGGGGGGGGAAACACTGAAGCTTTCTTT.

The chain uses TRBV6-6 and TRBJ2-7; 7 bases agree with TRBD2. Germline CDR1 is MNHNY and CDR2 is SVGAGI (reference sequence). The CDR3 covers 15 residues. J gave up 1 base and V 2 bases, and 5 bases lay outside the gene matches. The CDR3 DNA reads TGTGCCAGCAGTTACGAGGGAGGGCGGTCCTACGAGCAGTACTTC. Protein sequence: CASSYEGGRSYEQYF.

The rearrangement links TRBV5-1 to TRBJ2-2, with 11 bases matching TRBD2. The CDR3 has 17 amino acids. Trimming removed 0 bases from V and 7 bases from J; junction bases left unmatched: 8. CDR1 and CDR2 from the germline V gene are SGHRS and YFSETQ. This CDR3 reads CASSLGLAGYFGGELFF. CDR3 coding DNA: TGCGCCAGCAGCTTGGGACTAGCGGGATACTTTGGCGGGGAGCTGTTTTTT. Full variable domain (rest looked up from reference TRBV5-1 and TRBJ2-2): KAGVTQTPRYLIKTRGQQVTLSCSPISGHRSVSWYQQTPGQGLQFLFEYFSETQRNKGNFPGRFSGRQFSNSRSEMNVSTLELGDSALYLCASSLGLAGYFGGELFFGEGSRLTVL.

This chain uses TRBV11-3 with TRBJ1-1; 8 positions match TRBD1. Germline values: CDR1 SGHNT, CDR2 YENEEA. V shed 5 bases and J 5 bases; nucleotides not matched to a gene: 4. The length of the CDR3 is 13 residues. The CDR3 coding sequence is TGTGCCAGCAGCACAACAGGGGGGACTGAAGCTTTCTTT. This encodes CASSTTGGTEAFF.

The chain joins TRBV12-5 to TRBJ2-7; no clear D. The length of the CDR3 is 11 residues. The V and J ends lost 4 bases and 4 bases respectively, with 5 bases between them. CDR1 is LGHNT, CDR2 FRNRAP, per germline. The CDR3 sequence is CASGSQYEQYF. For the CDR3, the DNA is TGTGCTAGTGGTTCCCAATACGAGCAGTACTTC.

This chain links TRBV27 with TRBJ2-2; tentative D call: TRBD2 (7 bases). V was pared by 6 bases and J by 5 bases, with 19 bases between. The CDR3 sequence is 16 residues long. Germline assignment: CDR1 MNHEY and CDR2 SMNVEV (reference sequence). DNA for the CDR3: TGTGCCAGCAGCTGGGTTGGCGGGGGCGGGACCGGGGAGCTGTTTTTT. Residues: CASSWVGGGGTGELFF.